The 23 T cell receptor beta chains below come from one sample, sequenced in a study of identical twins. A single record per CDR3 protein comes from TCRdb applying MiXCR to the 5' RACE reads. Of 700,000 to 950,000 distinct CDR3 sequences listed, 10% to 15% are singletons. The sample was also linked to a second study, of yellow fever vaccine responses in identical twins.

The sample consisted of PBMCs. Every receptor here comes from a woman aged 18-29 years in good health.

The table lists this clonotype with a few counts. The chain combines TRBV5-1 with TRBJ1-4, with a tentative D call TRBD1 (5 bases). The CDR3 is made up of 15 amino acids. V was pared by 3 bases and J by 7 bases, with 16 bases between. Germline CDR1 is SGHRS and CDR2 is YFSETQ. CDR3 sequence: CASSSSGTRGEKLFF. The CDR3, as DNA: TGCGCCAGCAGCTCCTCCGGGACCCGGGGTGAAAAACTGTTTTTT. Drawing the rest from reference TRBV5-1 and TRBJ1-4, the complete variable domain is KAGVTQTPRYLIKTRGQQVTLSCSPISGHRSVSWYQQTPGQGLQFLFEYFSETQRNKGNFPGRFSGRQFSNSRSEMNVSTLELGDSALYLCASSSSGTRGEKLFFGSGTQLSVL.

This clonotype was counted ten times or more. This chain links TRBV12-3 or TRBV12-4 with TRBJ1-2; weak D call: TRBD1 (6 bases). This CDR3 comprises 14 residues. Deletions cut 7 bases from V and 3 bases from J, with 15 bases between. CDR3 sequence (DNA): TGTGCCAGCACCCTAGGGGGGTATGACTATGGCTACACCTTC. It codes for CASTLGGYDYGYTF.

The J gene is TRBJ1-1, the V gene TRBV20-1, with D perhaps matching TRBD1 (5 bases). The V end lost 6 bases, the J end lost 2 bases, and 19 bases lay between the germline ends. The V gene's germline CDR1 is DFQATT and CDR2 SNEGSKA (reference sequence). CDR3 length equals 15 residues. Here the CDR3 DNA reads TGCAGTGCCCATAAGGTGGAGGGGATAAACACTGAAGCTTTCTTT. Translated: CSAHKVEGINTEAFF.

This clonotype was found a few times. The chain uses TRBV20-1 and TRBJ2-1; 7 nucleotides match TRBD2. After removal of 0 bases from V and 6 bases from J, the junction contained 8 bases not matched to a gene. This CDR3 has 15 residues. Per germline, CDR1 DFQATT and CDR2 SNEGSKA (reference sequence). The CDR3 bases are TGCAGTGCTAGAGATGGGAGGGACGGGTGCAATGAGCAGTTCTTC. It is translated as CSARDGRDGCNEQFF.

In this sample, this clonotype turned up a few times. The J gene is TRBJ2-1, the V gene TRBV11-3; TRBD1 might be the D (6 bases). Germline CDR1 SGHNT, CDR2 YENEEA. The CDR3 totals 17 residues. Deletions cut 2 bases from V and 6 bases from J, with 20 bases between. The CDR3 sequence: CASSLQQGPIGLNEQFF. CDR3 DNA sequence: TGTGCCAGCAGCTTACAACAGGGTCCTATTGGCCTCAATGAGCAGTTCTTC.

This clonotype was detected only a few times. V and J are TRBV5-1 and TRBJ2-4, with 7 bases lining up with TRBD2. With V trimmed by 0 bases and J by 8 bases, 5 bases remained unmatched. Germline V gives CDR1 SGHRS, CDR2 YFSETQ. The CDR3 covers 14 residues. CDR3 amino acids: CASSLGGGRDIQYF. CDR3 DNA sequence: TGCGCCAGCAGCTTGGGCGGGGGAAGGGACATTCAGTACTTC.

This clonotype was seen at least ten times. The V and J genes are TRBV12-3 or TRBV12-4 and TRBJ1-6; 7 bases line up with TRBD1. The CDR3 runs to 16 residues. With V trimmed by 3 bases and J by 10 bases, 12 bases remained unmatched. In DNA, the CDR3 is TGTGCCAGCAGTTTCGAGGGGGCAATATCAGGCTCACCCCTCCACTTT. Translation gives CASSFEGAISGSPLHF.

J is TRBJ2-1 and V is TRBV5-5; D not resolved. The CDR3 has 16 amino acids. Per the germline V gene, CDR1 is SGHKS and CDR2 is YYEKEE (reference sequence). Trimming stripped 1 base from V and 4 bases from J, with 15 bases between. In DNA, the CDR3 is TGTGCCAGCAGCTTGTTTACCGAACAGCCGTACAATGAGCAGTTCTTC. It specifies CASSLFTEQPYNEQFF.

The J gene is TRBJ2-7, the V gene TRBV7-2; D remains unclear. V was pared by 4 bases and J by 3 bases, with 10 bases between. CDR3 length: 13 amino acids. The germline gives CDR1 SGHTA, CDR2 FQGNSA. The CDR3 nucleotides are TGTGCCAGCAGCTCAATGGACCGCTACGAGCAGTACTTC. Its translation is CASSSMDRYEQYF. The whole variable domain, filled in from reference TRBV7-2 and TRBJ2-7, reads GAGVSQSPSNKVTEKGKDVELRCDPISGHTALYWYRQSLGQGLEFLIYFQGNSAPDKSGLPSDRFSAERTGGSVSTLTIQRTQQEDSAVYLCASSSMDRYEQYFGPGTRLTVT.

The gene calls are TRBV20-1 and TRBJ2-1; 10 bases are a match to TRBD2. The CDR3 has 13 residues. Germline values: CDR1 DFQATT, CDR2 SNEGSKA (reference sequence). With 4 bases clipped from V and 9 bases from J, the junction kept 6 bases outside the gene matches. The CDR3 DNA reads TGCAGTGCTACGGGGACTAGCGAGAGTGAGCAGTTCTTC. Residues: CSATGTSESEQFF.

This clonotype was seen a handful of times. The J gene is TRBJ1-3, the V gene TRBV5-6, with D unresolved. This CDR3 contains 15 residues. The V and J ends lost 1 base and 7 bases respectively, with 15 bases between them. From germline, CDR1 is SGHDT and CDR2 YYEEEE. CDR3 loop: CASSLRRPVRNTIYF. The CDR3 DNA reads TGTGCCAGCAGCTTGAGACGTCCTGTCAGGAACACCATATATTTT.

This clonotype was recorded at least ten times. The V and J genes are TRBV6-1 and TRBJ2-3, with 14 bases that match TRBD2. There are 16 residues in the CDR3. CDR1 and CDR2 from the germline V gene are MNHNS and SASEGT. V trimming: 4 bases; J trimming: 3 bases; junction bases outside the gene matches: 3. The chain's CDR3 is CASSGLAGGPTDTQYF. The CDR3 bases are TGTGCCAGCAGTGGACTAGCGGGAGGGCCAACAGATACGCAGTATTTT.

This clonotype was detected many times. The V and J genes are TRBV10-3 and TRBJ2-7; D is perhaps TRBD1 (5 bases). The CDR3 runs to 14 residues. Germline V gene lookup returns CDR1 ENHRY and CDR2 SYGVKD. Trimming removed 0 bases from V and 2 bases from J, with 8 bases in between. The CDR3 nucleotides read TGTGCCATCAGTGAGTCTGGCAGGGCCTACGAGCAGTACGTC. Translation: CAISESGRAYEQYV.

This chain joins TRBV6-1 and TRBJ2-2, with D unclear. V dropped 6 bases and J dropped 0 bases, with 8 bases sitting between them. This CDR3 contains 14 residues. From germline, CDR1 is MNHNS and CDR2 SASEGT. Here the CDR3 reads CASSSIANTGELFF. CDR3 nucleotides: TGTGCCAGCAGCAGTATTGCGAACACCGGGGAGCTGTTTTTT.

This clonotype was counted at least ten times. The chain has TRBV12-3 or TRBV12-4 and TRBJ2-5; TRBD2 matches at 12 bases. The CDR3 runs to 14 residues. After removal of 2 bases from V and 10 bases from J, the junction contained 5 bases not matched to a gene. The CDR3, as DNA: TGTGCCAGCAGTTTATTGACTAGCGGGAGTAGCCAGTACTTC. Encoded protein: CASSLLTSGSSQYF.

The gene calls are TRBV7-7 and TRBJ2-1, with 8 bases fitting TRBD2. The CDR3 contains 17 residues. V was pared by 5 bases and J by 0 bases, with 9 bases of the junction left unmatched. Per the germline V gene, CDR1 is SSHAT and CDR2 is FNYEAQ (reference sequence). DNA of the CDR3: TGTGCCAGCAGCCCGAACGTAGCGGGGACCTCCTACAATGAGCAGTTCTTC. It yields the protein CASSPNVAGTSYNEQFF.

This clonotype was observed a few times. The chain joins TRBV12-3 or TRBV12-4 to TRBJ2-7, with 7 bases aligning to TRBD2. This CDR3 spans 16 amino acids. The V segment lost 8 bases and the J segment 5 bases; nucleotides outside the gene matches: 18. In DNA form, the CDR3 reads TGTGCCAGCTCCTTAGGGTCTCAGGCGGGAGCGAACGAGCAGTACTTC. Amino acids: CASSLGSQAGANEQYF.

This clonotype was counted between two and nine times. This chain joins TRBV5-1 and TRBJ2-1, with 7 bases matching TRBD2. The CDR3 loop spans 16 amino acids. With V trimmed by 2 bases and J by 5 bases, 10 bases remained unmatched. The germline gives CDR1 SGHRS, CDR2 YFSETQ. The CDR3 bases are TGCGCCAGCAGCTTCGGCTGGGGGGGGATCCACAATGAGCAGTTCTTC. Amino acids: CASSFGWGGIHNEQFF.

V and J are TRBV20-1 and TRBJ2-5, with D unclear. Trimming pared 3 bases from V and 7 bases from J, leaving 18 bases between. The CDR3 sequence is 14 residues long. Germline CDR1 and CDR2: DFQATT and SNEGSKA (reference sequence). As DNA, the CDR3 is TGCAGTGCTAGTCCCCCGGATTCATACGGGACCCAGTACTTC. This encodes CSASPPDSYGTQYF.

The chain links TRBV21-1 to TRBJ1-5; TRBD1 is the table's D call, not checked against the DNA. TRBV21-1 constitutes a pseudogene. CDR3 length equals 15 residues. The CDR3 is CASSKRTGAVQPQHF. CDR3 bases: TGTGCCAGCAGCAAACGTACAGGGGCGGTTCAGCCCCAGCATTTT.

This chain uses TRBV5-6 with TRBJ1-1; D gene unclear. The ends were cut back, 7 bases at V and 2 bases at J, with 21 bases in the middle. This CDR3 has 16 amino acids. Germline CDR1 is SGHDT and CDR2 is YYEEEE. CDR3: CASSHWRANRNTEAFF. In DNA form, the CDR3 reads TGTGCCAGCTCCCACTGGAGGGCCAATCGAAACACTGAAGCTTTCTTT. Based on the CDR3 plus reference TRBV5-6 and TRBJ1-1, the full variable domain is DAGVTQSPTHLIKTRGQQVTLRCSPKSGHDTVSWYQQALGQGPQFIFQYYEEEERQRGNFPDRFSGHQFPNYSSELNVNALLLGDSALYLCASSHWRANRNTEAFFGQGTRLTVV.

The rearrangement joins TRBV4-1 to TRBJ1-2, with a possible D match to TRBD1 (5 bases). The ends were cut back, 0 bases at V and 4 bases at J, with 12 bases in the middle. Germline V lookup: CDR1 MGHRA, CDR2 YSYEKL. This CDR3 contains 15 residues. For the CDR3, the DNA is TGCGCCAGCAGCCAAGAGGAGGGGTACAGCTATGGCTACACCTTC. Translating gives CASSQEEGYSYGYTF.

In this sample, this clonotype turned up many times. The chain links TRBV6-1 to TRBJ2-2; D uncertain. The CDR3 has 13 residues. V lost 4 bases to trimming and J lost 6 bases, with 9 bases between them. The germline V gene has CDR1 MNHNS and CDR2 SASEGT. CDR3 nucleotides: TGTGCCAGCAGTGGCGCGCGCGCCGGGGAGCTGTTTTTT. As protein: CASSGARAGELFF.